This T cell receptor (beta chain) emerged from a study of cytomegalovirus exposure and HLA in healthy donors. The V and J ends lost 7 bases and 4 bases respectively, with 17 bases between them. CDR1 and CDR2 from the germline V gene are MNHEY and SMNVEV (reference sequence). The length of the CDR3 is 14 residues. Sampled while nominally healthy, donors likely had unrecorded immune exposures. PCR employed 60 Vbeta and 13 Jbeta primers. TCRdb's table, derived via immunoSEQ multiplex PCR, lists solely in-frame clones and lacks some. The sample shows around 39,000 clones, 60% to 85% of them seen only once. This clone is judged medium-sized. No antigen is known for it. Findings of the study overall: A likely sequencing artifact accounted for one observed cluster of highly shared sequence variants. The number of N-insertions in an Asian-associated ancestry cluster was reportedly below the roughly 660-donor mean in a later analysis. Cytomegalovirus status was reportedly diagnosed by the classifier with high specificity and sensitivity.

V usage is TRBV27 and J usage is TRBJ2-7; no reliable D call. This TCR was recovered from a man aged 25-40 years in good health and CMV-seronegative. The sample taken for sequencing was PBMCs. The CDR3 DNA reads as TGTGCCAGCACTGGCACCGAAAACCGATACGAGCAGTACTTC. It codes for CASTGTENRYEQYF.